The present TCR beta chain was sequenced within a study of cytomegalovirus exposure and HLA in healthy donors. Whole-study findings and limits: Reported results showed that the classifier diagnosed cytomegalovirus status with high specificity and sensitivity. 164 TCR beta chains were listed as cytomegalovirus-associated.

The germline gives CDR1 MNHNS, CDR2 SASEGT. This CDR3 is 16 amino acids long. Deletions cut 6 bases from V and 1 base from J, with 16 bases between. Regarding this clone: Its specificity is not known.

PCR was performed using 60 Vbeta and 13 Jbeta primers. TCRdb's copy holds only in-frame clones and misses some; the assay was immunoSEQ multiplex PCR. The data hold 200,000 to 300,000 clones, with 84% observed a single time. V gene TRBV6-1 combines with J gene TRBJ1-5, with a tentative D call TRBD1 (6 bases). The source of this sequence is a woman in her thirties or forties in good health and CMV-seropositive. Source material: PBMCs. In DNA form, the CDR3 reads TGTGCCAGCAGGGAAATAGGGACAACCAGCAATCAGCCCCAGCATTTT. Translation gives CASREIGTTSNQPQHF.